This paragraph covers one TCR beta chain sequence. The antigen this receptor binds is unknown. Base qualities are not at hand, and no much larger clone is one base apart. CDR3 length: 12 amino acids, cysteine to phenylalanine. Of all the DNA, just the CDR3 is kept, 36 bases in frame from base 1. Per the germline V gene (reference sequence), GTSNPN is the CDR1 and SVGIG is the CDR2. V sheds 0 bases and J sheds 7 bases, leaving 6 bases between their ends. The source of the sample is a study of T-cell reconstitution after alpha-beta-depleted transplantation in children (dated by TCRdb to the mid-2010s). In terms of the full investigation: The study quantitatively tracked T-cell immune reconstitution after TCRalphabeta/CD19-depleted allogeneic hematopoietic cell transplantation in children using TCR repertoire profiling.

Library method: PCR. TCRdb lists the instrument as Illumina HiSeq 2500. To normalize quantification of the TCRbeta repertoire, the TCR libraries were built with molecular barcoding that relied on unique molecular identifiers. The raw public data were reprocessed by TCRdb itself: fastp quality trimming at Q25, MiXCR clonotype calling, in-frame beta chains only. CDR3 protein duplicates are merged, each entry listing the most common genes and DNA. This sample holds some 490,000 distinct CDR3 sequences; under 15% were observed only once. Clones ranked in the top ten supply about 5.6% of the sample. The rearrangement combines TRBV30 with TRBJ2-2; the D region possibly corresponds to TRBD2 (5 bases align). Sequencing used PBMCs from the stem cell graft donor, obtained from the stem cell graft. The receptor's source is a human donor who donated a stem cell graft to a child with combined immunodeficiency. The DNA is TGTGCCTGGAGTGTGAGCGGCGGGGAGCTGTTTTTT. Its translation reads: CAWSVSGGELFF.